This is a list of T cell receptor beta chains from one sample in a study. TCRdb analysed the multiplex PCR reads with MiXCR anew, one entry per CDR3 protein. The table includes about 1,300 distinct CDR3 sequences, around a fifth detected once. The sequenced sample consisted of naive CD4+ T cells sorted from blood. Every receptor here comes from a female donor with breast cancer. CDR3s include the opening cysteine and the closing phenylalanine or tryptophan. The order of the fields is V gene, D gene, clone size, J gene, CDR3 DNA, CDR3 protein. The D gene is left open where the match is weak. Only part of the rows carry a size: once, few, many, or a class if the clone is expanded.

>TRBV12-3/TRBV12-4|TRBD1|few|TRBJ1-2
TGTGCCAGCAGCCAGACAGGGAAGGGTGGCTACACCTTC
CASSQTGKGGYTF
>TRBV12-3/TRBV12-4|.|large|TRBJ1-2
TGTGCCAGCAGCGAGAAGTATGGCTACACCTTC
CASSEKYGYTF
>TRBV12-3/TRBV12-4|TRBD1|medium-sized|TRBJ1-2
TGTGCCAGCAGTTTGGGACAGGGCTCCATCCCCACTGGCTACACCTTC
CASSLGQGSIPTGYTF
>TRBV12-3/TRBV12-4|TRBD1|.|TRBJ1-2
TGTGCCAGCAATCCGGGACAGGCCAGCTACACCTTC
CASNPGQASYTF
>TRBV12-3/TRBV12-4|TRBD1|medium-sized|TRBJ1-2
TGTGCCAGCAGACCCACAGGGGCACGAACTTATGGCTACACCTTC
CASRPTGARTYGYTF
>TRBV12-3/TRBV12-4|TRBD1|medium-sized|TRBJ1-2
TGTGCCAGCAGTCCTACAGGGGCTAGTGGCTACACCTTC
CASSPTGASGYTF
>TRBV12-3/TRBV12-4|.|.|TRBJ1-2
TGTGCCAGCAGTTTCAGGGTTGCCTATGGCTACACCTTC
CASSFRVAYGYTF
>TRBV12-3/TRBV12-4|.|medium-sized|TRBJ1-2
TGTGCCAGCAGCCGCTCCGTATATGGCTACACCTTC
CASSRSVYGYTF
>TRBV12-3/TRBV12-4|.|medium-sized|TRBJ1-2
TGTGCCAGCAGTTTGACAGTGTATGGCTACACCTTC
CASSLTVYGYTF
>TRBV12-3/TRBV12-4|.|medium-sized|TRBJ1-2
TGTGCCAGCAGCCTAACAGGGCAGGGGAACTATGGCTACACCTTC
CASSLTGQGNYGYTF
>TRBV12-3/TRBV12-4|TRBD1|once|TRBJ1-2
TGTGCCAGCGGTCGGGACAGGATACATGGCTACACCTTC
CASGRDRIHGYTF
>TRBV12-3/TRBV12-4|TRBD1|.|TRBJ1-2
TGTGCCAGCAGCACTACCGGGACAGGGGTCTATGGCTACACCTTC
CASSTTGTGVYGYTF
>TRBV12-3/TRBV12-4|.|large|TRBJ1-2
TGTGCCAGCAGCCCACACGGTGGCAGGGAGTTATATGGCTACACCTTC
CASSPHGGRELYGYTF
>TRBV12-3/TRBV12-4|.|.|TRBJ1-2
TGTGCCAGCAGGAGGGACATCTATGGCTACACCTTC
CASRRDIYGYTF
>TRBV12-3/TRBV12-4|.|medium-sized|TRBJ1-2
TGTGCCAGCAGTTTGAACAGATCCTATGGCTACACCTTC
CASSLNRSYGYTF
>TRBV12-3/TRBV12-4|.|medium-sized|TRBJ1-2
TGTGCCAGCAGTCCGGGACAACCGGATGGCTACACCTTC
CASSPGQPDGYTF
>TRBV12-3/TRBV12-4|.|.|TRBJ1-2
TGCGCCAGCAGACGGGACGACTATGGCTACACCTTC
CASRRDDYGYTF
>TRBV12-3/TRBV12-4|TRBD1|.|TRBJ1-2
TGTGCCAGTAGTCCCCGGACAGGTGGCGTGGATGGCTACACCTTC
CASSPRTGGVDGYTF
>TRBV12-3/TRBV12-4|TRBD1|medium-sized|TRBJ1-2
TGTGCCAGCAGTTCCGGGACAGGGGAGCATATTGACTATGGCTACACCTTC
CASSSGTGEHIDYGYTF
>TRBV12-3/TRBV12-4|.|medium-sized|TRBJ1-2
TGTGCCAGCGCATACGCCGGAGGCTACACCTTC
CASAYAGGYTF
>TRBV12-3/TRBV12-4|.|.|TRBJ1-2
TGTGCCAGCAGTTCCCCATGGGAGGCAGCCCATGGCTACACCTTC
CASSSPWEAAHGYTF
>TRBV12-3/TRBV12-4|.|medium-sized|TRBJ1-2
TGTGCCAGCAGTTTAGCGCCAGATTACTATGGCTACACCTTC
CASSLAPDYYGYTF
>TRBV12-3/TRBV12-4|TRBD1|.|TRBJ1-2
TGTGCCAGCAGCTCGACAGGGGCTAGTGGCTACACCTTC
CASSSTGASGYTF
>TRBV12-3/TRBV12-4|TRBD1|.|TRBJ1-2
TGTGCCAGCAGTCCCCGGACAGGGACTAACGGCTACACCTTC
CASSPRTGTNGYTF
>TRBV12-3/TRBV12-4|.|medium-sized|TRBJ1-2
TGTGCCAGCAGCCTACTCCCGGGACATTTAGCTAACTATGGCTACACCTTC
CASSLLPGHLANYGYTF
>TRBV12-3/TRBV12-4|.|medium-sized|TRBJ1-2
TGTGCCAGCAGGGGAGGGTCGGGAGGCTACACCTTC
CASRGGSGGYTF
>TRBV12-3/TRBV12-4|.|medium-sized|TRBJ1-2
TGTGCCAGCAGTCCTACTCGGGTGGATGGCTACACCTTC
CASSPTRVDGYTF
>TRBV12-3/TRBV12-4|TRBD1|medium-sized|TRBJ1-2
TGTGCCAGCAGTCGGGACAGGGGATATGGCTACACCTTC
CASSRDRGYGYTF
>TRBV12-3/TRBV12-4|TRBD1|.|TRBJ1-2
TGTGCCAGCAGTGCGGGGACAGGGGCTGGCTACACCTTC
CASSAGTGAGYTF
>TRBV12-3/TRBV12-4|.|once|TRBJ1-2
TGTGCCAGCAGTCCATCCCTAAGGGGCTACACCTTC
CASSPSLRGYTF
>TRBV12-3/TRBV12-4|.|few|TRBJ1-2
TGTGCCAGCAGCACCGGGACCTCGGGCTATGGCTACACCTTC
CASSTGTSGYGYTF
>TRBV12-3/TRBV12-4|.|medium-sized|TRBJ1-2
TGTGCCAGCAGTTTTGGTACGGTCCCCTCGGGCTACACCTTC
CASSFGTVPSGYTF
>TRBV12-3/TRBV12-4|.|few|TRBJ1-2
TGTGCCAGCAGTTTCGGAGCGGGCTACACCTTC
CASSFGAGYTF
>TRBV12-3/TRBV12-4|.|medium-sized|TRBJ1-2
TGTGCCAGCACTCTTATGGACAGCTATGGCTACACCTTC
CASTLMDSYGYTF
>TRBV12-3/TRBV12-4|.|.|TRBJ1-2
TGTGCCAGCAGCCCCGCGGGGCAGGGTGGCTACACCTTC
CASSPAGQGGYTF
>TRBV12-3/TRBV12-4|TRBD1|medium-sized|TRBJ1-2
TGTGCCAGCAGTTTTCGAGGGACAGGGGACGGCTACACCTTC
CASSFRGTGDGYTF
>TRBV12-3/TRBV12-4|.|hyperexpanded|TRBJ1-2
TGTGCCAGCAGTTCGGACGTTCTGATAGGCTACACCTTC
CASSSDVLIGYTF
>TRBV12-3/TRBV12-4|.|medium-sized|TRBJ1-2
TGTGCCAGCAGCCGGACAGACTATGGCTACACCTTC
CASSRTDYGYTF
>TRBV12-3/TRBV12-4|.|few|TRBJ1-2
TGTGCCAGCTGGCAGGTGGTGGATGGCTACACCTTC
CASWQVVDGYTF
>TRBV12-3/TRBV12-4|.|medium-sized|TRBJ1-2
TGTGCCAGCAGTTTATTTTATGGCTACACCTTC
CASSLFYGYTF
>TRBV12-3/TRBV12-4|TRBD1|few|TRBJ1-2
TGTGCCAGCCGGACAGGTGATAACTATGGCTACACCTTC
CASRTGDNYGYTF
>TRBV12-3/TRBV12-4|TRBD1|medium-sized|TRBJ1-2
TGTGCCAGCAGGGGACAGGGGAGGTCGGGAGGCTACACCTTC
CASRGQGRSGGYTF
>TRBV12-3/TRBV12-4|TRBD1|medium-sized|TRBJ1-2
TGTGCCAGCAACCCCAGCCGGGACAGGGGTGACGGCTACACCTTC
CASNPSRDRGDGYTF
>TRBV12-3/TRBV12-4|.|medium-sized|TRBJ1-2
TGTGCCAGCAGTACAGGGTTCTATGGCTACACCTTC
CASSTGFYGYTF
>TRBV12-3/TRBV12-4|TRBD1|medium-sized|TRBJ1-2
TGTGCCAGCAGTAGGACAGGGGTCTATGGCTACACCTTC
CASSRTGVYGYTF
>TRBV12-3/TRBV12-4|TRBD1|.|TRBJ1-2
TGTGCCAGCAGTGGACAGGGACAGGGAACCTATGGCTACACCTTC
CASSGQGQGTYGYTF
>TRBV12-3/TRBV12-4|.|medium-sized|TRBJ1-2
TGTGCCAGCAGCTGGGAGGCCGGGGCAGGCTACACCTTC
CASSWEAGAGYTF
>TRBV12-3/TRBV12-4|TRBD1|medium-sized|TRBJ1-2
TGTGCCAGCAGTTGGCCCTTGGACAGGCTCTATGGCTACACCTTC
CASSWPLDRLYGYTF
>TRBV12-3/TRBV12-4|.|medium-sized|TRBJ1-2
TGTGCCAGCAGTTTAGGGGAATGGGGCTACACCTTC
CASSLGEWGYTF
>TRBV12-3/TRBV12-4|TRBD1|medium-sized|TRBJ1-2
TGTGCCAGCAGCACCTTTGGACAGGCGAACTATGGCTACACCTTC
CASSTFGQANYGYTF
>TRBV12-3/TRBV12-4|TRBD1|.|TRBJ1-2
TGTGCCAGCAGATTGGGACAGGGGTATGGCTACACCTTC
CASRLGQGYGYTF
>TRBV12-3/TRBV12-4|TRBD1|.|TRBJ1-2
TGTGCCAGCAGTTCGGGACAGGGCGCTGGCTATGGCTACACCTTC
CASSSGQGAGYGYTF
>TRBV12-3/TRBV12-4|.|medium-sized|TRBJ1-2
TGTGCCAGCAGTTTAGGGACCGATTATGGCTACACCTTC
CASSLGTDYGYTF
>TRBV12-3/TRBV12-4|.|medium-sized|TRBJ1-2
TGTGCCAGCAGTTTTGCAGGGAGAAATGGCTACACCTTC
CASSFAGRNGYTF
>TRBV12-3/TRBV12-4|.|medium-sized|TRBJ1-2
TGTGCCAGCACGCAGGGCCATGGCTACACCTTC
CASTQGHGYTF
>TRBV12-3/TRBV12-4|TRBD1|few|TRBJ1-2
TGTGCCAGCATCTTACGACAGGGGAGGGGTGGCTACACCTTC
CASILRQGRGGYTF
>TRBV12-3/TRBV12-4|TRBD1|medium-sized|TRBJ1-2
TGTGCCAGCAGTCCCCAAGACAGGGTACAAGGCTACACCTTC
CASSPQDRVQGYTF
>TRBV12-3/TRBV12-4|TRBD1|.|TRBJ1-2
TGTGCCAGCAATCCGGGACAGGCCTGGCGCTACACCTTC
CASNPGQAWRYTF
>TRBV12-3/TRBV12-4|TRBD1|medium-sized|TRBJ1-2
TGTGCCAGCAGTTTTGGACAGGGCCTACTGTATGGCTACACCTTC
CASSFGQGLLYGYTF